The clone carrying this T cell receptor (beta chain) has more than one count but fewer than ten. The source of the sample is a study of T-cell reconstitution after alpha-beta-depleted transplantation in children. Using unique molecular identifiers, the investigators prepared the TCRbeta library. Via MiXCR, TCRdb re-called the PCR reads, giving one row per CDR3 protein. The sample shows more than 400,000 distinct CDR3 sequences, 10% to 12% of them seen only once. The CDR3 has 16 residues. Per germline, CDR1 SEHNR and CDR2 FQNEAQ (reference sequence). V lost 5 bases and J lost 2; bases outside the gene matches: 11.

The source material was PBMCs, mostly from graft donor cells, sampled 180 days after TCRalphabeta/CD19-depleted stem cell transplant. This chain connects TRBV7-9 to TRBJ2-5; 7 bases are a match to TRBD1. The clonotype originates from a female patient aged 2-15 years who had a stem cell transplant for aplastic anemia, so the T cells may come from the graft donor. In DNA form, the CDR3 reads TGTGCCAGCAGCGAACTCATGACAGGGATACAAGAGACCCAGTACTTC. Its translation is CASSELMTGIQETQYF.